Following are 20 T cell receptor beta chains from one sample sequenced in a study of blood T cell repertoires in COVID-19 (dated by TCRdb to about 2020). Library construction relied on the immunoSEQ multiplex PCR assay. Here the immuneACCESS table is served through TCRdb, limited to in-frame sequences with V and J called. Missing clones are a known gap in these copies; in checked studies unresolved V genes cover under half, and the rest lacks a known reason. This sample has 150,000 to 200,000 clones in its table, and roughly 84% of those were observed once. The ten biggest clones cover about 2.6% of the sample. The sequenced sample consisted of peripheral blood. All receptors derive from a human donor with acute or convalescent COVID-19. The donor label of this sample is uncertain.

CDR3 nucleotides: TGTGCCAGCAGCCAAGGGACAGCGTTCTCTGGAAACACCATATATTTT. Translating it yields CASSQGTAFSGNTIYF. The chain is built from TRBV3-1 (or the pseudogene TRBV3-2) and TRBJ1-3, with D perhaps TRBD1 (6 bases). The CDR3 covers 16 residues. V was cut by 1 base and J by 0 bases, with 10 bases left in between. From germline, CDR1 is LGHDT and CDR2 YNNKEL (reference sequence).

The rearrangement links TRBV11-2 to TRBJ1-1; D is perhaps TRBD1 (6 bases). This CDR3 has 15 amino acids. Trimming removed 5 bases at V and 5 bases at J, with 18 bases between. Per the germline V gene, CDR1 is SGHAT and CDR2 is FQNNGV. CDR3 in DNA: TGTGCCAGCAGCAAAGACGGGGGGCAATATACTGAAGCTTTCTTT. Translating gives CASSKDGGQYTEAFF.

V usage is TRBV9 and J usage is TRBJ1-2, with TRBD1 matching over 11 bases. The CDR3 is 14 residues long. V was pared by 5 bases and J by 4 bases, with 4 bases of the junction left unmatched. Germline loops: CDR1 SGDLS, CDR2 YYNGEE. CDR3 coding DNA: TGTGCCAGCAGAGGGACAGGGGGGCTCTATGGCTACACCTTC. Residues: CASRGTGGLYGYTF.

The rearrangement links TRBV19 to TRBJ1-4, with D perhaps TRBD1 (5 bases). CDR1 and CDR2 from the germline V gene are LNHDA and SQIVND (reference sequence). This CDR3 has 15 residues. Between the trimmed V and J ends, which lost 4 bases and 0 bases, there was a span of 9 bases. CDR3 nucleotide sequence: TGTGCCAGTAGTACGAGACAGTCAACTAATGAAAAACTGTTTTTT. Protein sequence: CASSTRQSTNEKLFF.

The rearrangement joins TRBV19 to TRBJ2-7; the match to TRBD1 covers 8 bases. The germline V gene encodes CDR1 LNHDA and CDR2 SQIVND (reference sequence). The CDR3 extends over 14 amino acids. V gave up 2 bases and J gave up 3 bases; unmatched junction bases: 3. CDR3: CASSIKGTGYEQYF. In DNA, the CDR3 is TGTGCCAGTAGTATAAAGGGGACAGGCTACGAGCAGTACTTC.

The genes are TRBV18 and TRBJ1-6, with TRBD1 matching over 8 bases. Germline lookup yields CDR1 KGHSH and CDR2 LQKENI. V lost 3 bases to trimming and J lost 9 bases; unmatched junction nucleotides: 4. The CDR3 sequence is 14 residues long. The CDR3 sequence: CASSPTGGGSPLHF. CDR3 DNA sequence: TGTGCCAGCTCACCTACAGGGGGGGGTTCACCCCTCCACTTT.

The chain recombines TRBV2 with TRBJ2-7; D is uncertain. This CDR3 is built from 13 residues. Germline assignment: CDR1 SNHLY and CDR2 FYNNEI. The V end was cut by 2 bases, the J end by 7 bases, with 12 bases between. CDR3 protein: CASSELIGWEQYF. CDR3 in DNA: TGTGCCAGCAGTGAATTGATCGGGTGGGAGCAGTACTTC.

The chain couples TRBV6-5 to TRBJ1-5; D is uncertain. CDR3 length equals 14 residues. CDR1 is MNHEY and CDR2 is SVGAGI in the germline V gene. V dropped 6 bases and J dropped 1 base, with 10 bases sitting between them. CDR3 residues: CASSREWSNQPQHF. Written as DNA, the CDR3 is TGTGCCAGCAGCCGAGAGTGGAGCAATCAGCCCCAGCATTTT.

The chain combines TRBV7-2 with TRBJ1-5; D uncertain. Germline V lookup: CDR1 SGHTA, CDR2 FQGNSA. Trimming took 2 bases from V and 8 from J, leaving 16 bases between them. The CDR3 runs 15 residues. The DNA for the CDR3 is TGTGCCAGCAGCTTAAATGGGCAGTCGTCTAAGCCCCAGCATTTT. It translates to CASSLNGQSSKPQHF.

This chain uses TRBV29-1 with TRBJ2-7; D may be TRBD1 (6 bases). The CDR3 runs 13 residues. The ends were cut back, 7 bases at V and 3 bases at J, with 16 bases in the middle. Germline lookup yields CDR1 SQVTM and CDR2 ANQGSEA. CDR3 sequence reads: CSALSWGHYEQYF. Here the CDR3 DNA reads TGCAGCGCCCTTTCTTGGGGGCACTACGAGCAGTACTTC.

The rearrangement joins TRBV9 to TRBJ1-2; no firm D call. Germline CDR1 reads SGDLS; CDR2 reads YYNGEE. Trimming removed 9 bases at V and 2 bases at J, with 17 bases between. This CDR3 spans 14 amino acids. The DNA for the CDR3 is TGTGCCACCTCGCCGACAACGGGGAACTATGGCTACACCTTC. Its translation is CATSPTTGNYGYTF. Together with reference TRBV9 and TRBJ1-2, the CDR3 gives the full variable domain: DSGVTQTPKHLITATGQRVTLRCSPRSGDLSVYWYQQSLDQGLQFLIQYYNGEERAKGNILERFSAQQFPDLHSELNLSSLELGDSALYFCATSPTTGNYGYTFGSGTRLTVV.

CDR3 protein: CASCLAGAAGELFF. The DNA of the CDR3 is TGCGCCAGCTGTCTAGCGGGGGCTGCCGGGGAGCTGTTTTTT. V gene TRBV10-2 combines with J gene TRBJ2-2; 10 nucleotides align to TRBD2. Looked up from germline, CDR1 is WSHSY and CDR2 is SAAADI. CDR3 length equals 14 residues. With V trimmed by 8 bases and J by 6 bases, 6 bases remained unmatched.

This clone is a singleton in its sample. J is TRBJ1-5 and V is TRBV19; D is uncertain. V gave up 5 bases and J gave up 0 bases, with 11 bases separating them. CDR1 is LNHDA, CDR2 SQIVND, per germline (reference sequence). The CDR3 length is 15 residues. The CDR3 reads CASSAARYSNQPQHF. CDR3 DNA sequence: TGTGCCAGTAGTGCGGCCAGATATAGCAATCAGCCCCAGCATTTT.

The J gene is TRBJ2-1, the V gene TRBV3-1 (or the pseudogene TRBV3-2), with a weak D call TRBD2 (6 bases). In germline, CDR1 is LGHDT, CDR2 YNNKEL (reference sequence). CDR3 length: 15 residues. V was clipped by 1 base and J by 5 bases, with 12 bases between them. Here the CDR3 reads CASSQAPTRNNEQFF. The CDR3 nucleotides read TGTGCCAGCAGCCAAGCCCCGACTAGAAACAATGAGCAGTTCTTC.

The chain uses TRBV19 and TRBJ1-5; no clear D. V gave up 1 base and J gave up 11 bases, with 12 bases separating them. The germline gives CDR1 LNHDA, CDR2 SQIVND (reference sequence). The CDR3 loop spans 13 amino acids. The CDR3 loop is CASSIAGRWAQHF. In DNA form, the CDR3 reads TGTGCCAGTAGTATAGCGGGTCGGTGGGCCCAGCATTTT.

The chain links TRBV5-1 to TRBJ2-2; 8 bases agree with TRBD1. Germline V lookup: CDR1 SGHRS, CDR2 YFSETQ. Trimming removed 0 bases from V and 2 bases from J; junction bases left unmatched: 6. The CDR3 has 17 residues. The CDR3 DNA is TGCGCCAGCAGCTTGGCAACAGGGGGTACAAACACCGGGGAGCTGTTTTTT. Encoded protein: CASSLATGGTNTGELFF.

CDR3 sequence reads: CASSRTSGVSREQFF. CDR3 nucleotides: TGCGCCAGCAGCCGGACTAGCGGGGTGTCCCGTGAGCAGTTCTTC. The V gene is TRBV5-1, the J gene TRBJ2-1, with 12 bases identical to TRBD2. V dropped 4 bases and J dropped 9; count of bases not matched to a gene: 8. Germline CDR1 reads SGHRS; CDR2 reads YFSETQ. This CDR3 region has 15 residues.

This chain uses TRBV19 with TRBJ1-5, with D perhaps matching TRBD1 (6 bases). The CDR3 has 14 amino acids. V lost 6 bases and J 5 bases, leaving 14 bases between the germline ends. CDR1 is LNHDA and CDR2 is SQIVND in the germline V gene (reference sequence). The chain's CDR3 is CASREGGKDQPQHF. For the CDR3, the DNA is TGTGCCAGTAGGGAGGGGGGGAAGGATCAGCCCCAGCATTTT.

V is TRBV5-4 and J is TRBJ2-7, with TRBD2 matching over 7 bases. In germline, CDR1 is SGHNT, CDR2 YYREEE (reference sequence). There are 14 residues in the CDR3. Trimming at V came to 6 bases and at J to 7 bases, leaving 13 bases not matched to a gene. CDR3 coding DNA: TGTGCCAGCACCCCGGGACTACTTTTTGGGGAGCAGTACTTC. Residues: CASTPGLLFGEQYF.

This chain links TRBV15 with TRBJ2-5; 15 bases agree with TRBD2. This CDR3 is 16 amino acids long. Germline CDR1 and CDR2: LNHNV and YYDKDF (reference sequence). Trimming took 3 bases from V and 5 from J; bases not matched to a gene: 4. The CDR3 region has the DNA TGTGCCACCAGCAGGGGGGGGACTAGCGGGAGGGAGACCCAGTACTTC. It is translated as CATSRGGTSGRETQYF.